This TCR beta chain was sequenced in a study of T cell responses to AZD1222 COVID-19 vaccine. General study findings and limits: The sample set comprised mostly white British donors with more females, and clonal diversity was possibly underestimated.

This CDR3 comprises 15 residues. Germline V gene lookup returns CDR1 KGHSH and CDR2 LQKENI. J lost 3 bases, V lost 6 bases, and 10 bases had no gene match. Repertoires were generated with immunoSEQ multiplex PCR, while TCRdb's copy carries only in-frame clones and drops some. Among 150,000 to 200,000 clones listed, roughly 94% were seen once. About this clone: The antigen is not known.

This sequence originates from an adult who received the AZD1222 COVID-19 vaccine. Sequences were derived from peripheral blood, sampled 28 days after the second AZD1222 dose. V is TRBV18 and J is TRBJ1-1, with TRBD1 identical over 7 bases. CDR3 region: CASSPEGALYTEAFF. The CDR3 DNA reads TGTGCCAGCTCCCCGGAGGGGGCTCTGTACACTGAAGCTTTCTTT.